What follows are 32 T cell receptor beta chains derived from one specimen sequenced in a study of glioma-infiltrating T cells (dated by TCRdb to about 2016). Sequencing used an Illumina MiSeq. TCR alpha and beta CDR3 regions were amplified with the iRepertoire nested amplicon-rescue multiplex PCR (arm-PCR) platform from RNA. Using fastp at Q25 and MiXCR, TCRdb reprocessed the public reads and kept productive beta chains. Rows matching on CDR3 protein sequence are summarized as one entry with the most common DNA and genes. In this sample the table shows tens of thousands of distinct CDR3 sequences, roughly 40% of which occur a single time. The ten most abundant clones make up roughly two fifths of the sample. Specimen: glioma tissue, nonneoplastic brain tissue, or PBMCs (not recorded which). Every receptor here comes from a human donor with low-grade glioma or glioblastoma, undergoing nonglioma brain surgery, or in good health (not recorded which).

Turning to this clonotype: Sequence at one end of the junction differs from germline and may be a read error. The chain couples TRBV19 to TRBJ1-2, with D perhaps matching TRBD1 (6 bases). The CDR3 contains 14 residues. Germline assignment: CDR1 LNHDA and CDR2 SQIVND (reference sequence). The CDR3 region has the DNA TGTGCCACCGAACCTCCGGGACAAAGACCTGGCAACACCTTC. Amino acids: CATEPPGQRPGNTF.

The genes are TRBV2 and TRBJ2-1; tentative D call: TRBD1 (6 bases). The CDR3 totals 15 residues. Trimming removed 0 bases at V and 2 bases at J, with 8 bases between. From germline, CDR1 is SNHLY and CDR2 FYNNEI. The DNA of the CDR3 is TGTGCCAGCAGTGAAGCCGGGACAACCTACAATGAGCAGTTCTTC. Its translation: CASSEAGTTYNEQFF.

Ten or more counts support this clonotype. The chain is built from TRBV7-2 and TRBJ1-5; D call uncertain. The CDR3 spans 14 residues. V was pared by 5 bases and J by 2 bases, with 10 bases between. CDR1 and CDR2 from the germline V gene are SGHTA and FQGNSA. The CDR3 DNA reads as TGTGCCAGCAGCCAAGGAAGGGGCAATCAGCCCCAGCATTTT. Amino acids: CASSQGRGNQPQHF.

This clonotype was seen only once. The chain links TRBV24-1 to TRBJ2-1; D could derive from TRBD1 or TRBD2 (6 bases each). The ends were cut back, 5 bases at V and 0 bases at J, with 10 bases in the middle. CDR1 and CDR2 from the germline V gene are KGHDR and SFDVKD. This CDR3 comprises 15 residues. The CDR3 sequence is CATSGRGLSYNEQFF. In nucleotides, the CDR3 is TGTGCCACCAGTGGCCGGGGGCTCTCCTACAATGAGCAGTTCTTC.

This clonotype was seen only once. At one of its ends the junction is not consistent with the germline gene, which may arise from a read error. The chain carries TRBV19 and TRBJ2-3; D is perhaps TRBD1 or TRBD2 (5 bases each). The CDR3 spans 14 residues. In germline, CDR1 is LNHDA, CDR2 SQIVND (reference sequence). The CDR3, as DNA: TGTGCCACCGACGGGGCTAGCTGGAGTGGTACGCAGTATTTC. Its translation: CATDGASWSGTQYF. Looking up the rest from reference TRBV19 and TRBJ2-3 gives the full variable domain: DGGITQSPKYLFRKEGQNVTLSCEQNLNHDAMYWYRQDPGQGLRLIYYSQIVNDFQKGDIAEGYSVSREKKESFPLTVTSAQKNPTAFYLCATDGASWSGTQYFGPGTRLTVL.

About this clonotype: A read error is possible here, since a much larger clone lies one base away. J is TRBJ2-7 and V is TRBV12-3 or TRBV12-4, with 9 bases fitting TRBD1. The CDR3 has 15 amino acids. This CDR3 reads CAGRRTGTGYYEQYF. CDR3 sequence (DNA): TGTGCCGGCAGACGAACCGGGACAGGGTACTACGAGCAGTACTTC.

This clonotype showed up just a few times. The rearrangement uses TRBV9 and TRBJ2-7, with a tentative D call TRBD1 (7 bases). CDR1 is SGDLS, CDR2 YYNGEE, per germline. This CDR3 has 16 residues. V gave up 2 bases and J gave up 3 bases, with 18 bases separating them. The chain's CDR3 is CASSVGGGPPLYEQYF. The CDR3 DNA is TGTGCCAGCAGCGTTGGAGGGGGCCCCCCCCTCTACGAGCAGTACTTC.

Concerning this clonotype: Since a much larger clone is just one base distant, this may be a read error. The chain uses TRBV19 and TRBJ2-1; D gene uncertain. Trimming stripped 3 bases from V and 7 bases from J, with 13 bases between. CDR1 and CDR2 from the germline V gene are LNHDA and SQIVND (reference sequence). This CDR3 region has 14 residues. The CDR3: CASSISYIINEQFF. Here the CDR3 DNA reads TGTGCCAGTAGTATTAGTTACATCATTAATGAGCAGTTCTTC. The variable domain in full, with the rest retrieved from reference TRBV19 and TRBJ2-1, is DGGITQSPKYLFRKEGQNVTLSCEQNLNHDAMYWYRQDPGQGLRLIYYSQIVNDFQKGDIAEGYSVSREKKESFPLTVTSAQKNPTAFYLCASSISYIINEQFFGPGTRLTVL.

Ten or more counts support this clonotype. The rearrangement links TRBV6-1 to TRBJ1-1, with TRBD1 matching 7 bases. The germline CDR1 and CDR2 sequences are MNHNS and SASEGT. V trimming: 4 bases; J trimming: 1 base; junction bases outside the gene matches: 3. This CDR3 has 14 amino acids. CDR3 residues: CASSGNRGNTEAFF. CDR3 sequence (DNA): TGTGCCAGCAGTGGCAACAGGGGGAACACTGAAGCTTTCTTT.

As for this clonotype: Being one base from a much bigger clone, this may be a read error. The gene calls are TRBV3-1 and TRBJ2-2; maybe TRBD1 (5 bases). There are 16 residues in the CDR3. CDR1 and CDR2 (germline): LGHDT, YNNKEL (reference sequence). Between the trimmed V and J ends, which lost 3 bases and 1 base, there was a span of 12 bases. CDR3 protein: CASSHDRAWNTGELFF. Written as DNA, the CDR3 is TGTGCCAGCAGCCACGACAGAGCATGGAACACCGGGGAGCTGTTTTTT.

This clonotype has ten or more counts. The J gene is TRBJ1-4, the V gene TRBV4-2, with D unresolved. Germline V gives CDR1 LGHNA, CDR2 YNFKEQ. This CDR3 region has 17 residues. With 0 bases removed from V and 6 bases from J, the gap between germline ends came to 17 bases. CDR3 in DNA: TGTGCCAGCAGCCAAGATGAGGCAGGCCGGGAGGATGAAAAACTGTTTTTT. Its protein product is CASSQDEAGREDEKLFF.

In its sample, this clonotype ranks as medium-sized (0.01 to 0.1%). The chain has TRBV6-2 or TRBV6-3 and TRBJ2-1, with no clear D. The CDR3 length is 13 residues. The V and J ends lost 0 bases and 8 bases respectively, with 8 bases between them. Germline CDR1 reads MNHEY; CDR2 reads SVGEGT. The CDR3 nucleotides are TGTGCCAGCAGTTACTCGAAGGTTTATGAGCAGTTCTTC. It is translated as CASSYSKVYEQFF.

In nucleotides, the CDR3 is TGCGCCAGCAGCCCCCGGGGCGTAGGCGGGGTAAATGAGCAGTTCTTC. Amino acid sequence: CASSPRGVGGVNEQFF. The V and J genes are TRBV4-1 and TRBJ2-1; D perhaps matches TRBD2 (6 bases). Germline V gene lookup returns CDR1 MGHRA and CDR2 YSYEKL. This CDR3 comprises 16 residues. V lost 4 bases, J lost 7 bases, and 20 bases lay in between.

Ten or more counts support this clonotype. CDR3 sequence reads: CASRSTDYGYTF. CDR3 sequence (DNA): TGTGCCAGCAGATCGACCGACTATGGCTACACCTTC. The chain recombines TRBV6-1 with TRBJ1-2; D unclear. The CDR3 length is 12 residues. V was cut by 6 bases and J by 3 bases, with 8 bases left in between. In germline, CDR1 is MNHNS, CDR2 SASEGT.

Of note for this clonotype: This sequence may be a read error, since a much larger clone differs from it by one base. No conserved phenylalanine or tryptophan is present at the end of the CDR3, so a read error is the likely explanation. The chain recombines TRBV18 with TRBJ2-5; maybe TRBD1 (6 bases). The CDR3 is 15 amino acids. Germline V gives CDR1 KGHSH, CDR2 LQKENI. V lost 2 bases and J lost 1, with 11 bases in between. The chain's CDR3 is CASSPDQGIQETQYL. CDR3 DNA sequence: TGTGCCAGCTCACCAGACCAGGGGATCCAAGAGACCCAGTACTTA.

This clonotype was seen many times. The CDR3 here is CASSLTSQSSNQPQHF. CDR3 DNA: TGTGCCAGCAGCTTAACGAGTCAATCTAGCAATCAGCCCCAGCATTTT. The V and J genes are TRBV7-2 and TRBJ1-5; D is unresolved. Germline V gives CDR1 SGHTA, CDR2 FQGNSA. V lost 2 bases to trimming and J lost 0 bases, with 11 bases between them. The CDR3 loop spans 16 amino acids.

Note on this clonotype: A much larger clone lies a single base off, so this may be a read error. The CDR3 DNA reads TGTGCCAGCAGTTCAGGTTCGGACACTGAAGCTTTCTTT. Encoded protein: CASSSGSDTEAFF. V usage is TRBV25-1 and J usage is TRBJ1-1; no clear D. With 5 bases removed from V and 3 bases from J, the gap between germline ends came to 10 bases. Germline loops: CDR1 MGHDK, CDR2 SYGVNS. The CDR3 has 13 residues.

CDR3 sequence reads: CASTPKGQGTYEQYF. Written as DNA, the CDR3 is TGTGCCAGCACCCCTAAGGGACAGGGAACCTACGAGCAGTACTTC. The rearrangement links TRBV2 to TRBJ2-7, with 9 bases lining up with TRBD1. Looked up from germline, CDR1 is SNHLY and CDR2 is FYNNEI. Trimming took 7 bases from V and 2 from J; bases not matched to a gene: 9. This CDR3 contains 15 residues.

On this clonotype: No conserved phenylalanine or tryptophan ends this CDR3, so it is likely a read error. The V gene is TRBV19, the J gene TRBJ2-1; D gene ambiguous. The length of the CDR3 is 13 residues. Deletions cut 8 bases from V and 6 bases from J, with 14 bases between. CDR1 is LNHDA and CDR2 is SQIVND in the germline V gene (reference sequence). This chain's CDR3 is CASGRRPPNEQFS. The CDR3 coding sequence is TGTGCCAGTGGTAGAAGACCCCCCAATGAGCAGTTCTCC.

Worth noting for this clonotype: An end of the junction differs from the germline gene, which may be a read error. The V and J genes are TRBV7-2 and TRBJ1-6, with D possibly matching TRBD1 (6 bases). Germline assignment: CDR1 SGHTA and CDR2 FQGNSA. The CDR3 loop spans 14 amino acids. In nucleotides, the CDR3 is TGTGCCAGCAGCTTAGAGACAGGATCATCACCCATCGACTTT. It encodes CASSLETGSSPIDF.

This clonotype was detected only once. The junction departs from germline at one end; a sequencing error may be responsible. This chain joins TRBV7-2 and TRBJ2-2; 9 nucleotides agree with TRBD1. Germline CDR1 is SGHTA and CDR2 is FQGNSA. This CDR3 is 16 amino acids long. The CDR3 sequence is CASGLAGTGITGELFF. DNA of the CDR3: TGTGCCAGCGGCTTAGCCGGGACAGGGATCACCGGAGAGCTGTTTTTT.

This clonotype appeared many times. The chain has TRBV15 and TRBJ2-5, with 8 positions matching TRBD1. The CDR3 totals 15 residues. V lost 2 bases and J lost 4; bases outside the gene matches: 6. CDR1 is LNHNV and CDR2 is YYDKDF in the germline V gene (reference sequence). As DNA, the CDR3 is TGTGCCACCAGCAGACAGGGGGCAATTCTAGAGACCCAGTACTTC. This gives the protein CATSRQGAILETQYF.

Regarding this clonotype: The junction differs from germline at one of its ends, possibly a read error. The CDR3 reads CRATGQGGTQPQHF. CDR3 nucleotide sequence: TGCAGAGCTACAGGACAGGGTGGGACCCAGCCCCAGCACTTT. The chain is built from TRBV20-1 and TRBJ1-5; 8 bases line up with TRBD1. Germline loops: CDR1 DFQATT, CDR2 SNEGSKA (reference sequence). CDR3 length: 14 residues.

Many counts were recorded for this clonotype. This chain joins TRBV7-9 and TRBJ1-2; weak D call: TRBD1 (5 bases). The germline CDR1 and CDR2 sequences are SEHNR and FQNEAQ (reference sequence). The V end was cut by 5 bases, the J end by 6 bases, with 16 bases between. The CDR3 extends over 14 amino acids. CDR3 in amino acids: CASSAPTGYHGYTF. CDR3 in DNA: TGTGCCAGCAGCGCACCAACAGGCTATCATGGCTACACCTTC.

This clonotype was counted many times. The V gene is TRBV27, the J gene TRBJ1-2; D remains unclear. The CDR3 has 13 amino acids. V shed 3 bases and J shed 0 bases, with 5 bases lying between them. Per germline, CDR1 MNHEY and CDR2 SMNVEV (reference sequence). CDR3 nucleotide sequence: TGTGCCAGCAGTTTGGCTACTAACTATGGCTACACCTTC. The encoded protein is CASSLATNYGYTF.

This clonotype has at least ten counts. The chain links TRBV12-3 or TRBV12-4 to TRBJ2-1; 10 positions match TRBD1. The CDR3 is 14 residues long. V shed 6 bases, J shed 3 bases, and the junction held 2 bases outside the gene matches. The CDR3 here is CASRRDRGYNEQFF. DNA for the CDR3: TGTGCCAGCAGACGGGACAGGGGCTACAATGAGCAGTTCTTC.

Notes on this clonotype: A single base separates this from a much larger clone, so it may be a read error. The gene calls are TRBV9 and TRBJ2-5; unclear D gene. Germline loops: CDR1 SGDLS, CDR2 YYNGEE. V dropped 4 bases and J dropped 9 bases, with 13 bases sitting between them. The CDR3 length is 12 residues. As DNA, the CDR3 is TGTGCCAGCAGCAAGAACACACGGGCCCAGTACTTC. Protein sequence: CASSKNTRAQYF.

This clonotype has more than one count but fewer than ten. The rearrangement uses TRBV3-1 and TRBJ2-4; TRBD2 might be the D (5 bases). CDR1 and CDR2 from the germline V gene are LGHDT and YNNKEL (reference sequence). This CDR3 region has 15 residues. Trimming removed 3 bases at V and 8 bases at J, with 17 bases between. CDR3 protein: CASSHRSRVEYIQYF. The CDR3 nucleotides read TGTGCCAGCAGCCATCGCTCGAGGGTGGAGTACATTCAGTACTTC.

This clonotype came up many times. The genes are TRBV28 and TRBJ1-6, with D possibly TRBD1 on 5 matching bases. V was shortened by 4 bases and J by 10 bases, with 23 bases between the two germline ends. The CDR3 sequence is 17 residues long. CDR1 MDHEN and CDR2 SYDVKM come from the germline V gene. The CDR3 DNA follows: TGTGCCAGCAGTTCTATAGACAGCTATAACCCATTCTCACCCCTCCACTTT. Protein sequence: CASSSIDSYNPFSPLHF.

This clonotype came up many times. V is TRBV3-1 and J is TRBJ1-5; D remains ambiguous. Per the germline V gene, CDR1 is LGHDT and CDR2 is YNNKEL (reference sequence). CDR3 length equals 14 residues. V lost 0 bases and J 10 bases, leaving 13 bases between the germline ends. In nucleotides, the CDR3 is TGTGCCAGCAGCCAAGACCGTCAGTACGGTCCCCAGCATTTT. The encoded protein is CASSQDRQYGPQHF. Full variable domain (outside the CDR3, taken from reference TRBV3-1 and TRBJ1-5): DTAVSQTPKYLVTQMGNDKSIKCEQNLGHDTMYWYKQDSKKFLKIMFSYNNKELIINETVPNRFSPKSPDKAHLNLHINSLELGDSAVYFCASSQDRQYGPQHFGDGTRLSIL.

This clonotype occurred once. J is TRBJ1-5 and V is TRBV12-3 or TRBV12-4; TRBD1 might be the D (5 bases). CDR3 length equals 17 residues. Trimming shortened V by 1 base and J by 4 bases, and 17 bases separated the two germline ends. The CDR3 nucleotides are TGTGCCAGCAGTTTAGAGGGACCATCCGGACAAAATCAGCCCCAGCATTTT. It yields the protein CASSLEGPSGQNQPQHF.

This clonotype was detected once. The chain links TRBV20-1 to TRBJ1-5; D gene ambiguous. The germline gives CDR1 DFQATT, CDR2 SNEGSKA (reference sequence). The CDR3 is 15 residues long. The V end was cut by 5 bases, the J end by 4 bases, with 18 bases between. The CDR3 DNA reads as TGCAGTGCTGGTTCTCCAATAGGACTGAATCAGCCCCAGCATTTT. Translated: CSAGSPIGLNQPQHF.